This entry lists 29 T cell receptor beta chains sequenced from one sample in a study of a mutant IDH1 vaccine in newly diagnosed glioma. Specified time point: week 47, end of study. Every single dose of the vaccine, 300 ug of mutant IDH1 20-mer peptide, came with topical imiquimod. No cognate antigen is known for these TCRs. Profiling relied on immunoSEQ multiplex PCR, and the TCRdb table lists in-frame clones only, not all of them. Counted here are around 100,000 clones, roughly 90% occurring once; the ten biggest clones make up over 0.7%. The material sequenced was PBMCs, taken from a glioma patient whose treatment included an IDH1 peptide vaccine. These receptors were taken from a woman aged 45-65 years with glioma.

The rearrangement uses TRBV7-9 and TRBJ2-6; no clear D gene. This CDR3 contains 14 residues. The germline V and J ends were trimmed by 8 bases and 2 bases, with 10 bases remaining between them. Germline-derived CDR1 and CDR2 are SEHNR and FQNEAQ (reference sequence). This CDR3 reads CASPERAGANVLTF. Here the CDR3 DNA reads TGTGCCAGCCCGGAAAGGGCTGGGGCCAACGTCCTGACTTTC.

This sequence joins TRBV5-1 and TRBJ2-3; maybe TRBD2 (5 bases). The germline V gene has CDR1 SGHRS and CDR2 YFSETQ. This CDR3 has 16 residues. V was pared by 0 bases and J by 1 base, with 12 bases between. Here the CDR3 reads CASSLGQSRGTDTQYF. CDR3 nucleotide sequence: TGCGCCAGCAGCTTGGGGCAATCGAGGGGCACAGATACGCAGTATTTT.

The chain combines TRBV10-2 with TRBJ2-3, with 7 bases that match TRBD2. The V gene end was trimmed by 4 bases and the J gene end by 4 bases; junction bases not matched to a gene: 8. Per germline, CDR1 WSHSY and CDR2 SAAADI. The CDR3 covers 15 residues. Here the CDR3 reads CASSALTGGPDTQYF. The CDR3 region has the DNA TGCGCCAGCAGTGCACTAACGGGAGGCCCAGATACGCAGTATTTT.

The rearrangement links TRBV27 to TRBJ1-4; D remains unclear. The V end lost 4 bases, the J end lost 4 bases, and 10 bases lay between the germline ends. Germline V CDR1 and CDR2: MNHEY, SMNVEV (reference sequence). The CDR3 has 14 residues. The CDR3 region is CASSSGEINEKLFF. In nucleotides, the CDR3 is TGTGCCAGCAGTTCCGGGGAGATTAATGAAAAACTGTTTTTT.

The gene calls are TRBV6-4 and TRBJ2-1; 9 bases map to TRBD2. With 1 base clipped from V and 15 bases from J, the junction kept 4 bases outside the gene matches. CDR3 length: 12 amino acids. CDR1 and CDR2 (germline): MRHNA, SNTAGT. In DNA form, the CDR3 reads TGTGCCAGCAGTGACTTAGCGGGAGTCCCGTTCTTC. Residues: CASSDLAGVPFF.

In nucleotides, the CDR3 is TGTGCCAGCAGCGTAGCCCCTAGCGGGGCCCTCGAGCAGTACTTC. It codes for CASSVAPSGALEQYF. V and J are TRBV9 and TRBJ2-7; 9 bases align to TRBD2. From germline, CDR1 is SGDLS and CDR2 YYNGEE. The V segment lost 0 bases and the J segment 6 bases; nucleotides outside the gene matches: 7. The CDR3 is 15 amino acids.

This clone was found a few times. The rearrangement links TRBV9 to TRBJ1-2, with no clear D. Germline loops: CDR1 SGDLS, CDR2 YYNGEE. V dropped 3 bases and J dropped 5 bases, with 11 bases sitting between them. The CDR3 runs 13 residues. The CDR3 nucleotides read TGTGCCAGCAGCGGACGATCACTATATGGCTACACCTTC. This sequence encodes CASSGRSLYGYTF. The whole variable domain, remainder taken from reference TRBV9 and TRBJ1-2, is DSGVTQTPKHLITATGQRVTLRCSPRSGDLSVYWYQQSLDQGLQFLIQYYNGEERAKGNILERFSAQQFPDLHSELNLSSLELGDSALYFCASSGRSLYGYTFGSGTRLTVV.

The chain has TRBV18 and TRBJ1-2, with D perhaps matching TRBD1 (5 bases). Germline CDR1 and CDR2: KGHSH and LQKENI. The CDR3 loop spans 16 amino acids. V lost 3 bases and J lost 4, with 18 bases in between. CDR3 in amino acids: CASSPIEGAYGYGYTF. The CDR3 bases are TGTGCCAGCTCACCGATAGAAGGGGCTTACGGCTATGGCTACACCTTC.

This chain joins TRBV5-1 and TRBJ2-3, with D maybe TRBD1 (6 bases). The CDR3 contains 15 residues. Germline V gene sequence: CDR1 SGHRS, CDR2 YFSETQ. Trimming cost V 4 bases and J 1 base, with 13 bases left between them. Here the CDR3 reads CASSRTAVGTDTQYF. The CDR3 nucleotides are TGCGCCAGCAGCCGGACAGCGGTGGGCACAGATACGCAGTATTTT.

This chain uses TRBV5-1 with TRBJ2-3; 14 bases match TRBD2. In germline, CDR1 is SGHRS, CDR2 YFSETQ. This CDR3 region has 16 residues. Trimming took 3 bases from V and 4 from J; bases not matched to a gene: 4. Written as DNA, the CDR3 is TGCGCCAGCAGCTCGGGACTAGCGGGAGTCGCAGATACGCAGTATTTT. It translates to CASSSGLAGVADTQYF.

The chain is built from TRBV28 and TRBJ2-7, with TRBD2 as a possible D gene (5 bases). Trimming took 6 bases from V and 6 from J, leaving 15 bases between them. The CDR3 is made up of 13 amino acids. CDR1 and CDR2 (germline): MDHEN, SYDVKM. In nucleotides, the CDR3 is TGTGCCAGCAGCATCAGCCTGAGCGGCGAGCAGTACTTC. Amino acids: CASSISLSGEQYF.

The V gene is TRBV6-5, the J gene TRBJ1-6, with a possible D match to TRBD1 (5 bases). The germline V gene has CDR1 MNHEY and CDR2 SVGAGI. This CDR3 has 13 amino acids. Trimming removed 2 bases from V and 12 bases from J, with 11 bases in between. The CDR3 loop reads CASSYEGSQPLHF. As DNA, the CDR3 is TGTGCCAGCAGTTACGAGGGGTCCCAACCCCTCCACTTT.

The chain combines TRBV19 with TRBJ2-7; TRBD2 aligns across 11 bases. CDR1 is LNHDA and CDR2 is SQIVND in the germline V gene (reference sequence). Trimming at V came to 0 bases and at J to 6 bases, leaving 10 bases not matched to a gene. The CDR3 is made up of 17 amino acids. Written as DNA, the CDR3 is TGTGCCAGTAGTATAGATCTAGCGGGAGGAGGCTACTCCGAGCAGTACTTC. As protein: CASSIDLAGGGYSEQYF.

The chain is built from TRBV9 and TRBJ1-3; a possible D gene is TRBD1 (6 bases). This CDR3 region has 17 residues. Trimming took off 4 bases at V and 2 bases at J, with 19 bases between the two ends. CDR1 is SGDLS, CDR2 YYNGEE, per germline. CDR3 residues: CASSPSGASRTGNTIYF. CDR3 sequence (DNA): TGTGCCAGCAGCCCATCAGGGGCCTCGCGCACTGGAAACACCATATATTTT.

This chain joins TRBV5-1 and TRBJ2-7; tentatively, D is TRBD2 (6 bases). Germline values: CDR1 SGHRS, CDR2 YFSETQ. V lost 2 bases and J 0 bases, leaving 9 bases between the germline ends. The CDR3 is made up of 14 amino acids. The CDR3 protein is CASSFIAVSYEQYF. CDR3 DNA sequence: TGCGCCAGCAGCTTTATAGCGGTCTCCTACGAGCAGTACTTC.

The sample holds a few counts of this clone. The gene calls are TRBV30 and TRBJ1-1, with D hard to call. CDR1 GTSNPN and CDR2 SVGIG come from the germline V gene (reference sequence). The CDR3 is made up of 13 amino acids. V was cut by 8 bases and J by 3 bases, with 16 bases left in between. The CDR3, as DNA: TGTGCCAGCACCAGGCCGACTTACACTGAAGCTTTCTTT. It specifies CASTRPTYTEAFF.

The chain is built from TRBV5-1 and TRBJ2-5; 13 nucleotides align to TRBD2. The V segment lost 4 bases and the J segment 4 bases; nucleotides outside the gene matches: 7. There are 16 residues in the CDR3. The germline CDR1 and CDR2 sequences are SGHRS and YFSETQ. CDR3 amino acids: CASSTRTSGRLETQYF. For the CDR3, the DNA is TGCGCCAGCAGCACCCGGACTAGCGGGAGACTAGAGACCCAGTACTTC.

Here the CDR3 reads CASSYSDSETTFF. The DNA of the CDR3 is TGTGCCAGCAGTTACTCGGACAGCGAGACAACTTTCTTT. The rearrangement links TRBV6-6 to TRBJ1-1, with D perhaps matching TRBD1 (6 bases). The CDR3 covers 13 residues. Deletions cut 0 bases from V and 12 bases from J, with 14 bases between. From germline, CDR1 is MNHNY and CDR2 SVGAGI (reference sequence).

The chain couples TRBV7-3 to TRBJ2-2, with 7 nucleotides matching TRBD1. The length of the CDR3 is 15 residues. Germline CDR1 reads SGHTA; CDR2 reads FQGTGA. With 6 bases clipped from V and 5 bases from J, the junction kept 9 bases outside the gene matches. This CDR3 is CASSSKGARTGELFF. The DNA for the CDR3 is TGTGCCAGCAGTTCGAAGGGGGCAAGGACCGGGGAGCTGTTTTTT.

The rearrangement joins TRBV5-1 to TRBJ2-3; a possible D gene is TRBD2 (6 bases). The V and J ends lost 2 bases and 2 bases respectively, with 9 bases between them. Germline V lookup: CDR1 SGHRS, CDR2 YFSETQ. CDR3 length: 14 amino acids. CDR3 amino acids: CASSFGSLTDTQYF. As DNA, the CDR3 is TGCGCCAGCAGCTTCGGGAGCCTCACAGATACGCAGTATTTT.

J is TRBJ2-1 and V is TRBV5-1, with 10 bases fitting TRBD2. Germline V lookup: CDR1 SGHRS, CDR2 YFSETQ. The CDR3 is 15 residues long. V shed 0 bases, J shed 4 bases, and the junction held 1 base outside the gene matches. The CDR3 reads CASSLGTSGYNEQFF. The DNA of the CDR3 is TGCGCCAGCAGCTTGGGGACTAGCGGTTACAATGAGCAGTTCTTC.

CDR3 in amino acids: CASSIDPWTGSTDTQYF. The CDR3 DNA sequence: TGTGCCAGTAGTATAGACCCGTGGACAGGGAGCACAGATACGCAGTATTTT. The V call is TRBV19, the J call TRBJ2-3; TRBD1 matches at 8 bases. The germline CDR1 and CDR2 sequences are LNHDA and SQIVND (reference sequence). The CDR3 runs 17 residues. The V segment lost 0 bases and the J segment 0 bases; nucleotides outside the gene matches: 5. Full variable domain (missing parts from reference TRBV19 and TRBJ2-3): DGGITQSPKYLFRKEGQNVTLSCEQNLNHDAMYWYRQDPGQGLRLIYYSQIVNDFQKGDIAEGYSVSREKKESFPLTVTSAQKNPTAFYLCASSIDPWTGSTDTQYFGPGTRLTVL.

The CDR3 is CSARVGGEQYF. The CDR3 coding sequence is TGCAGCGCCCGGGTGGGTGGCGAGCAGTACTTC. The chain joins TRBV29-1 to TRBJ2-7; no clear D. The CDR3 has 11 residues. Germline loops: CDR1 SQVTM, CDR2 ANQGSEA. Trimming took off 7 bases at V and 6 bases at J, with 13 bases between the two ends.

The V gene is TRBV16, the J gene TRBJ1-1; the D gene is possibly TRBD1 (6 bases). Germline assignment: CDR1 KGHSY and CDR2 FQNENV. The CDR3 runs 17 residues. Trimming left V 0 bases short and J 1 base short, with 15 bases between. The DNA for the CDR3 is TGTGCCAGCAGCCAATCGGGGGGCGGGCATAGGAACACTGAAGCTTTCTTT. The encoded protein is CASSQSGGGHRNTEAFF.

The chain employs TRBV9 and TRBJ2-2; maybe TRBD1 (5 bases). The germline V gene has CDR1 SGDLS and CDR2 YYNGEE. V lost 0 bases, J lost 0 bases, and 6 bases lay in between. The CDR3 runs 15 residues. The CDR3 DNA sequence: TGTGCCAGCAGCGTAGCAGGGCCGAACACCGGGGAGCTGTTTTTT. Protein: CASSVAGPNTGELFF.

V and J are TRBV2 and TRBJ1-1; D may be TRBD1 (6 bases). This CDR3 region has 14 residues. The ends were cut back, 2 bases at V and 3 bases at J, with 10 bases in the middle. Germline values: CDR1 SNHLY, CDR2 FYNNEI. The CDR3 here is CASSEWGRDTEAFF. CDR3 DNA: TGTGCCAGCAGTGAATGGGGGCGGGACACTGAAGCTTTCTTT.

Here the CDR3 DNA reads TGTGCCAGCCGCCCGGACTATTCCCGGGTGAACTATGGCTACACCTTC. Protein sequence: CASRPDYSRVNYGYTF. The chain uses TRBV27 and TRBJ1-2; no reliable D call. Trimming took 8 bases from V and 2 from J, leaving 21 bases between them. Germline-derived CDR1 and CDR2 are MNHEY and SMNVEV (reference sequence). CDR3 length: 16 amino acids.

CDR3 bases: TGTGCCACATTTGCCCTCGGTGGCTACACCTTC. It codes for CATFALGGYTF. V is TRBV4-2 and J is TRBJ1-2; D unclear. The CDR3 totals 11 residues. CDR1 is LGHNA, CDR2 YNFKEQ, per germline. Deletions cut 10 bases from V and 7 bases from J, with 13 bases between.

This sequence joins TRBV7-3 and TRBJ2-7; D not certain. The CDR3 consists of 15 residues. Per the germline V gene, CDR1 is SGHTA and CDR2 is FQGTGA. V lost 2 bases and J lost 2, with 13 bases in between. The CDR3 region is CASSLSGPPTYEQYF. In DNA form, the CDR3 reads TGTGCCAGCAGCTTATCAGGCCCGCCAACCTACGAGCAGTACTTC.